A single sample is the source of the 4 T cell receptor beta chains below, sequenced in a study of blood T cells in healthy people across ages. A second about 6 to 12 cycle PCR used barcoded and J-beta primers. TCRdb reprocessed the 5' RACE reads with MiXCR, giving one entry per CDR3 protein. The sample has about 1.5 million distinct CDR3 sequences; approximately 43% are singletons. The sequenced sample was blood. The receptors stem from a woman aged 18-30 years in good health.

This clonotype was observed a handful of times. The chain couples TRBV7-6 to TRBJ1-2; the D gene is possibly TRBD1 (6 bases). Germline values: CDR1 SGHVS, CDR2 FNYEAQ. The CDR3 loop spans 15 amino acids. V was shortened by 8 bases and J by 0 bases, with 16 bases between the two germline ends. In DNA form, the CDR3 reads TGTGCCAGCTCTATCTCCGGGACAACTAACTATGGCTACACCTTC. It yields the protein CASSISGTTNYGYTF.

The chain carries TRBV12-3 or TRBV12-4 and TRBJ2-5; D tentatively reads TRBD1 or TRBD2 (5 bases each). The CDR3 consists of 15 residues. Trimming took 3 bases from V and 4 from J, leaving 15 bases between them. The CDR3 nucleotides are TGTGCCAGCAGTTTCAACCGGGACCCAAGAGAGACCCAGTACTTC. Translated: CASSFNRDPRETQYF.

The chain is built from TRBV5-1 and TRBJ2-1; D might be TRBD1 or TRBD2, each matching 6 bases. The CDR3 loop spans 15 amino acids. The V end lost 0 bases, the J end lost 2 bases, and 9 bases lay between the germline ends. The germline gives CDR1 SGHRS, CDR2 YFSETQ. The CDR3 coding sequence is TGCGCCAGCAGCTTGGGCGGGACAACCTACAATGAGCAGTTCTTC. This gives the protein CASSLGGTTYNEQFF.

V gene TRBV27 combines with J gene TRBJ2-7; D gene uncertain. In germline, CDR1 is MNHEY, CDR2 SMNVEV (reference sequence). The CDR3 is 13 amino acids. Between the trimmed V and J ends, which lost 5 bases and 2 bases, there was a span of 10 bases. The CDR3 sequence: CASSVSEAYEQYF. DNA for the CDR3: TGTGCCAGCAGTGTAAGCGAAGCCTACGAGCAGTACTTC.